This TCR beta chain emerged from a study of T-cell memory formation after mild COVID-19. The V segment lost 6 bases and the J segment 0 bases; nucleotides outside the gene matches: 1. CDR1 and CDR2 (germline): SQVTM, ANQGSEA. There are 14 residues in the CDR3. This clonotype occurred a few times. TCRdb reprocessed the 5' RACE reads via MiXCR and lists one record per CDR3 protein. The profile shows 450,000 to 650,000 distinct CDR3 sequences, under 20% of them singletons. What was sequenced was PBMCs or a T cell subset sorted from them (not recorded which). The sequence was collected from an adult woman who had mild COVID-19 (a few samples of this study predate the infection). Cell type and time point are not known. V gene TRBV29-1 combines with J gene TRBJ2-2; 10 bases line up with TRBD2. The CDR3 DNA follows: TGCAGCGTCGGACTAGCGGCGAACACCGGGGAGCTGTTTTTT. It codes for CSVGLAANTGELFF.